The 22 T cell receptor beta chains below were found in one sample sequenced in a study of cytomegalovirus exposure and HLA in healthy donors. The protocol was immunoSEQ multiplex PCR, while the TCRdb copy is restricted to in-frame clones and leaves out a portion. This sample has 60,000 to 80,000 clones; around 94% occur once, and the top ten carry roughly 3.2%. Sample: PBMCs. The receptors derive from a woman aged 18-35 years in good health and CMV-seropositive.

In this sample, this clone turned up once. This chain connects TRBV4-2 to TRBJ1-2; 9 bases align to TRBD1. V was clipped by 2 bases and J by 4 bases; unmatched bases: 5. This CDR3 region has 15 residues. In germline, CDR1 is LGHNA, CDR2 YNFKEQ. The CDR3 spells CASSQPTGGAYGYTF. In DNA, the CDR3 is TGTGCCAGCAGCCAACCCACAGGGGGCGCCTATGGCTACACCTTC.

This clone turned up a few times. The chain carries TRBV9 and TRBJ2-7; 13 nucleotides agree with TRBD2. The germline V gene encodes CDR1 SGDLS and CDR2 YYNGEE. With V trimmed by 3 bases and J by 6 bases, 6 bases remained unmatched. The CDR3 sequence is 15 residues long. Here the CDR3 reads CASSGGTSGNREQYF. The CDR3 bases are TGTGCCAGCAGCGGGGGGACTAGCGGGAATCGCGAGCAGTACTTC.

V usage is TRBV27 and J usage is TRBJ2-3; 8 nucleotides match TRBD2. V trimming: 4 bases; J trimming: 2 bases; junction bases outside the gene matches: 5. Germline V gene sequence: CDR1 MNHEY, CDR2 SMNVEV (reference sequence). The CDR3 runs to 15 residues. DNA of the CDR3: TGTGCCAGCAGTTCCCGGGGGGGGTACACAGATACGCAGTATTTT. This codes for CASSSRGGYTDTQYF.

This clone turned up a few times. V and J are TRBV29-1 and TRBJ1-2; perhaps TRBD1 as D (5 bases). The CDR3 consists of 13 residues. Germline V gene sequence: CDR1 SQVTM, CDR2 ANQGSEA. V was shortened by 2 bases and J by 8 bases, with 15 bases between the two germline ends. The CDR3 region has the DNA TGCAGCGTTGAAACTGGGCAGGGCGGCGGCTACACCTTC. Its translation: CSVETGQGGGYTF. The full variable domain, with the rest looked up from reference TRBV29-1 and TRBJ1-2, is SAVISQKPSRDICQRGTSLTIQCQVDSQVTMMFWYRQQPGQSLTLIATANQGSEATYESGFVIDKFPISRPNLTFSTLTVSNMSPEDSSIYLCSVETGQGGGYTFGSGTRLTVV.

The J gene is TRBJ2-5, the V gene TRBV28, with D maybe TRBD2 (5 bases). CDR1 is MDHEN and CDR2 is SYDVKM in the germline V gene. The CDR3 extends over 15 amino acids. The ends were cut back, 3 bases at V and 4 bases at J, with 15 bases in the middle. The CDR3 coding sequence is TGTGCCAGCAGTTTGAGGCAGCGGAGGCCAGAGACCCAGTACTTC. Protein: CASSLRQRRPETQYF.

The chain combines TRBV27 with TRBJ1-6, with D tentatively TRBD1 (5 bases). Germline V gene data show CDR1 as MNHEY and CDR2 as SMNVEV (reference sequence). V lost 5 bases and J 14 bases, leaving 16 bases between the germline ends. This CDR3 spans 13 amino acids. Here the CDR3 reads CASSPDSTGALHF. The CDR3 DNA sequence: TGTGCCAGCAGTCCAGATTCCACAGGAGCCCTCCACTTT.

V and J are TRBV5-1 and TRBJ2-7; the match to TRBD2 covers 7 bases. The trim removed 4 bases at V and 0 bases at J, leaving 4 bases unmatched. Per the germline V gene, CDR1 is SGHRS and CDR2 is YFSETQ. This CDR3 has 14 residues. The CDR3 nucleotides read TGCGCCAGCAGCCCAGCGGGGAGCTCCTACGAGCAGTACTTC. It is translated as CASSPAGSSYEQYF.

The chain is built from TRBV10-3 and TRBJ1-1; tentative D call: TRBD1 (5 bases). The CDR3 length is 15 residues. Per germline, CDR1 ENHRY and CDR2 SYGVKD. V was clipped by 6 bases and J by 1 base, with 15 bases between them. CDR3: CAIRSTDTPNTEAFF. CDR3 sequence (DNA): TGTGCCATCAGATCGACGGACACACCGAACACTGAAGCTTTCTTT.

V is TRBV27 and J is TRBJ2-7; 9 bases are shared with TRBD2. CDR1 is MNHEY and CDR2 is SMNVEV in the germline V gene (reference sequence). This CDR3 region has 16 residues. The V gene end was trimmed by 5 bases and the J gene end by 4 bases; junction bases not matched to a gene: 12. CDR3: CASSPGRSGGTYEQYF. CDR3 sequence (DNA): TGTGCCAGCAGTCCCGGGAGGAGCGGGGGGACTTACGAGCAGTACTTC.

This clone occurred once. The chain combines TRBV28 with TRBJ1-4; D possibly corresponds to TRBD1 (6 bases). Germline V gives CDR1 MDHEN, CDR2 SYDVKM. Trimming shortened V by 1 base and J by 8 bases, and 14 bases separated the two germline ends. CDR3 size: 15 residues. CDR3 bases: TGTGCCAGCAGTTTATTCGCCAGGGGTGGGGAAAAACTGTTTTTT. Amino acid sequence: CASSLFARGGEKLFF.

This chain joins TRBV6-5 and TRBJ1-1; D is ambiguous. The CDR3 length is 14 residues. V was shortened by 0 bases and J by 8 bases, with 13 bases between the two germline ends. Germline CDR1 is MNHEY and CDR2 is SVGAGI. The CDR3 DNA is TGTGCCAGCAGTTACTCGAGGGCTCGACGGGAAGCTTTCTTT. Protein sequence: CASSYSRARREAFF.

The V gene is TRBV5-4, the J gene TRBJ1-2, with TRBD1 matching 7 bases. V shed 1 base and J 2 bases; nucleotides not matched to a gene: 14. The CDR3 runs 18 residues. Germline values: CDR1 SGHNT, CDR2 YYREEE (reference sequence). CDR3 loop: CASSLLPRGGEPNYGYTF. The CDR3 DNA is TGTGCCAGCAGCTTGCTTCCGAGAGGGGGCGAGCCGAACTATGGCTACACCTTC.

The chain employs TRBV27 and TRBJ2-1, with D unclear. The CDR3 is 15 residues long. CDR1 is MNHEY, CDR2 SMNVEV, per germline (reference sequence). With 3 bases removed from V and 2 bases from J, the gap between germline ends came to 11 bases. The CDR3 region is CASSLAPAAYNEQFF. In DNA form, the CDR3 reads TGTGCCAGCAGTTTGGCACCTGCGGCCTACAATGAGCAGTTCTTC.

This chain uses TRBV18 with TRBJ2-5; 14 bases fit TRBD2. J was trimmed by 4 bases and V by 2 bases; bases with no gene match: 6. The germline gives CDR1 KGHSH, CDR2 LQKENI. This CDR3 is built from 17 residues. CDR3 sequence: CASSPRETSGRAETQYF. The CDR3 region has the DNA TGTGCCAGCTCACCAAGAGAGACTAGCGGGAGGGCAGAGACCCAGTACTTC. The whole variable domain, filled in from reference TRBV18 and TRBJ2-5, reads NAGVMQNPRHLVRRRGQEARLRCSPMKGHSHVYWYRQLPEEGLKFMVYLQKENIIDESGMPKERFSAEFPKEGPSILRIQQVVRGDSAAYFCASSPRETSGRAETQYFGPGTRLLVL.

V usage is TRBV30 and J usage is TRBJ1-1; D may be TRBD1 (6 bases). The CDR3 runs to 15 residues. Germline-derived CDR1 and CDR2 are GTSNPN and SVGIG (reference sequence). V dropped 0 bases and J dropped 2 bases, with 13 bases sitting between them. CDR3 coding DNA: TGTGCCTGGAGTGTAAGGGGGTACATTAACACTGAAGCTTTCTTT. Its translation: CAWSVRGYINTEAFF.

The V call is TRBV19, the J call TRBJ2-1; D might be TRBD2 (5 bases). Germline CDR1 and CDR2: LNHDA and SQIVND (reference sequence). CDR3 length: 15 residues. V dropped 5 bases and J dropped 4 bases, with 15 bases sitting between them. The CDR3 loop reads CASSPSIGGYNEQFF. The CDR3 nucleotides are TGTGCCAGTAGTCCTAGCATCGGCGGATACAATGAGCAGTTCTTC.

This chain connects TRBV5-1 to TRBJ1-2; 7 bases fit TRBD1. The CDR3 runs 13 residues. Trimming cost V 5 bases and J 7 bases; bases outside gene matches: 8. Germline-derived CDR1 and CDR2 are SGHRS and YFSETQ. The CDR3 protein is CASSRDSGGGYTF. DNA for the CDR3: TGCGCCAGCAGTAGGGACAGCGGGGGTGGCTACACCTTC.

The rearrangement links TRBV19 to TRBJ2-5; unclear D gene. The CDR3 length is 14 residues. In germline, CDR1 is LNHDA, CDR2 SQIVND (reference sequence). V lost 6 bases to trimming and J lost 3 bases, with 14 bases between them. The DNA of the CDR3 is TGTGCCAGTAGCTTGGCTTCCCCGAAAGAGACCCAGTACTTC. Translation gives CASSLASPKETQYF.

This clone occurred once. The rearrangement links TRBV19 to TRBJ2-7; 11 bases agree with TRBD1. This CDR3 is 14 amino acids long. Germline loops: CDR1 LNHDA, CDR2 SQIVND (reference sequence). V lost 4 bases to trimming and J lost 5 bases; unmatched junction nucleotides: 4. The CDR3 coding sequence is TGTGCCAGTAGTAGGGGGACAGGGGGTGACGAGCAGTACTTC. Its protein is CASSRGTGGDEQYF.

As to this clone: The same CDR3 is also encoded by other DNA sequences in this sample. V and J are TRBV5-1 and TRBJ1-1; the D is unclear. Trimming shortened V by 4 bases and J by 7 bases, and 11 bases separated the two germline ends. This CDR3 spans 12 amino acids. The V gene's germline CDR1 is SGHRS and CDR2 YFSETQ. CDR3 bases: TGCGCCAGCAGCCCAGAGACGGGTGAAGCTTTCTTT. This sequence encodes CASSPETGEAFF. The variable domain in full, completed from reference TRBV5-1 and TRBJ1-1, reads KAGVTQTPRYLIKTRGQQVTLSCSPISGHRSVSWYQQTPGQGLQFLFEYFSETQRNKGNFPGRFSGRQFSNSRSEMNVSTLELGDSALYLCASSPETGEAFFGQGTRLTVV.

This chain uses TRBV28 with TRBJ1-2; 7 bases fit TRBD1. The CDR3 has 16 amino acids. Trimming took 8 bases from V and 6 from J; bases not matched to a gene: 18. Germline CDR1 is MDHEN and CDR2 is SYDVKM. The CDR3 DNA sequence: TGTGCCAGCCTAACGCCGGGGCGAAAGACAGGGCATGGCTACACCTTC. Protein sequence: CASLTPGRKTGHGYTF.

This clone appeared once. The J gene is TRBJ1-2, the V gene TRBV28; perhaps TRBD1 as D (6 bases). Germline V CDR1 and CDR2: MDHEN, SYDVKM. V was cut by 6 bases and J by 6 bases, with 20 bases left in between. This CDR3 has 15 residues. The CDR3 loop is CASSYPHREADGYTF. The CDR3 DNA reads TGTGCCAGCAGCTACCCGCACAGGGAAGCGGATGGCTACACCTTC.